Listed below are T cell receptor beta chains from one sample, sequenced in a study of cytomegalovirus exposure and HLA in healthy donors. Only in-frame clones appear in the TCRdb table, and some are missing; sequencing was by immunoSEQ multiplex PCR. This table has approximately 130,000 clones, approximately 84% appearing once. What was sequenced was PBMCs. These receptor sequences come from a boy between 2 and 15 years old in good health and CMV-seronegative. Both conserved end residues are trimmed from each CDR3. D genes are given only for firm matches.

>.|TRBV29-1
SAQGLNTEAF
>TRBD1|TRBV13
ASSLLDRVSTEAF
>.|TRBV13
ASSFIGAGNTIY
>.|TRBV12-5
ASGLSTGRTDTQY
>.|TRBV15
ATSRGGGENTEAF
>.|TRBV19
ASSIIGVPEAF
>.|TRBV15
ATSSLRGLRETQY
>.|TRBV7-6
ASSFLGPDYGYT
>.|TRBV19
ASSKTTVRGNTEAF
>.|TRBV7-9
SSSSSGHPQDGYT
>.|TRBV7-8
ASSPFEQGVYGYT
>.|TRBV7-2
ASSLRWSSRTDTQY
>.|TRBV27
ASSFTGNQPQH
>TRBD1|TRBV13
ASSFATGEAGNTIY
>TRBD1|TRBV5-6
ASSFGQGAVTGELF
>.|TRBV7-8
ASSLPRVRNNEQF
>TRBD1|TRBV5-1
ASSLQGDLDGYT
>TRBD2|TRBV6-5
ASSFAPGTSYNEQF
>.|TRBV19
ASSNTLNTEAF
>TRBD1|TRBV6-1
ASLPRDRGVNEQY
>.|TRBV13
ASSLGHRVESPYGYT
>.|TRBV14
ASSQGIWLSGYT
>.|TRBV5-4
ASSLYRSGYT
>TRBD1|TRBV9
ASSVESSGQGIDTQY
>TRBD2|TRBV6-4
ASSETGGSADTQY
>TRBD1|TRBV12-5
ASGLPSPGTGRNEQF
>.|TRBV7-2
ASSFGIPGLLGELF
>.|TRBV21-1
ASSPPHTATYEQY
>TRBD1|TRBV23-1
ASSQSTGGSGNTIY
>.|TRBV4-2
ASSQDYLSNQPQH
>.|TRBV6-4
ASSGSGAGTEAF
>.|TRBV5-1
ASSATSSGAGTEAF
>.|TRBV2
ASREARGGPPQPQH
>.|TRBV19
ASSIPRVWSDSSNQPQH
>.|TRBV7-9
ASSLQGQMNYGYT
>.|TRBV19
ASTEDRALNTEAF
>TRBD1|TRBV6-1
ASGTAPGNTIY
>TRBD1|TRBV30
AWSVPDRGGQPQH
>TRBD2|TRBV7-3
ASSSPTPGLAGGTQY
>.|TRBV19
ASSWGPGHDTTRQY
>TRBD1|TRBV2
ASSGQGEHNQPQH